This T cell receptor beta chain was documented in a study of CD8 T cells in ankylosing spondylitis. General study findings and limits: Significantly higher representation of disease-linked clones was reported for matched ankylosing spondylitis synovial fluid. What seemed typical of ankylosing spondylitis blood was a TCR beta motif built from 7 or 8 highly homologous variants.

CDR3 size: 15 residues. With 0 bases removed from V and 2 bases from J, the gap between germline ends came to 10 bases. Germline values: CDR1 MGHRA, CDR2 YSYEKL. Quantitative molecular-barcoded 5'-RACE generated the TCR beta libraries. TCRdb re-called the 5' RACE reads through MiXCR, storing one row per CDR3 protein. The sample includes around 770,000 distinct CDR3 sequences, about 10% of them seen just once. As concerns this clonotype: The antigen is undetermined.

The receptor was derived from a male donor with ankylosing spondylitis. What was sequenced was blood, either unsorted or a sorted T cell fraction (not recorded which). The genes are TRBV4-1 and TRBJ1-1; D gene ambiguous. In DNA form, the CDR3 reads TGCGCCAGCAGCCAAGATCACGGAGGCAACACTGAAGCTTTCTTT. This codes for CASSQDHGGNTEAFF.